The clone carrying this T cell receptor (beta chain) appeared once. Antigen unknown. The PCR ran on 60 Vbeta and 13 Jbeta primers. The table came from immunoSEQ multiplex PCR; TCRdb's copy has only in-frame clones and leaves some out. The sample records 150,000 to 180,000 clones, 85% being singletons. This sample is drawn from a study of cytomegalovirus exposure and HLA in healthy donors. About the research overall: Early on, a data release was issued that held roughly 86 million unique TCRs from HLA-typed donors. The study's findings and limits: When analyzed later, a missense DCLRE1C variant was found to be linked to TCR beta V- and J-gene trimming.

With 1 base removed from V and 5 bases from J, the gap between germline ends came to 18 bases. This CDR3 comprises 16 residues. Germline CDR1 and CDR2: LGHNA and YNFKEQ. Sequences were obtained from PBMCs. The rearrangement links TRBV4-2 to TRBJ2-7; possible D gene TRBD2, 5 bases. This receptor was identified in a woman between 18 and 29 years old in good health and CMV-seronegative. CDR3 sequence (DNA): TGTGCCAGCAGCCAAGTCTTAGCGTCGCTGGTGAACGAGCAGTACTTC. Protein: CASSQVLASLVNEQYF.